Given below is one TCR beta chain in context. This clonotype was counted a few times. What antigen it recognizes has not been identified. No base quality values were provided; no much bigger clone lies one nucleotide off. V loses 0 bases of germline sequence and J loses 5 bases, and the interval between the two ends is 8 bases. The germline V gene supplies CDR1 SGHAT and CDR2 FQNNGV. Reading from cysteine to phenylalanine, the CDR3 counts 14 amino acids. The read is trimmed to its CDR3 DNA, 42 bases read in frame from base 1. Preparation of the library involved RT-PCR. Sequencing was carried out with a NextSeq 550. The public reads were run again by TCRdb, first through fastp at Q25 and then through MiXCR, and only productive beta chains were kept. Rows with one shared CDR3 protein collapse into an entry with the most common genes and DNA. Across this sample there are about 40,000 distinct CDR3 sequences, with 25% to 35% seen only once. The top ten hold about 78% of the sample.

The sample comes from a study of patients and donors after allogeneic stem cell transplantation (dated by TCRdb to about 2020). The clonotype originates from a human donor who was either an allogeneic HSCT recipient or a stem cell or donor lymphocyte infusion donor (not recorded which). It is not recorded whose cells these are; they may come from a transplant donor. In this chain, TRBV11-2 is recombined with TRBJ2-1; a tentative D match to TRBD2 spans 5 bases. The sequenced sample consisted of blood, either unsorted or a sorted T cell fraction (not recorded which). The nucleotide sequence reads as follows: TGTGCCAGCAGCTTAGATGCGGGTAACAATGAGCAGTTCTTC. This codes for CASSLDAGNNEQFF.